This T cell receptor (beta chain) was observed in a study of T cells in Graves' hyperthyroidism and ophthalmopathy. Study-level findings and limits: Through a model of 13 V-J features, ophthalmopathy was separated from stable hyperthyroidism.

This clonotype occurred many times. Its antigen is unknown. There are 12 residues in the CDR3. V was shortened by 2 bases and J by 5 bases, with 4 bases between the two germline ends. The V gene's germline CDR1 is LGHDT and CDR2 YNNKEL (reference sequence). TCR beta CDR3 regions were amplified from RNA transcripts. A first-round RT-PCR of the TCR CDR3 used the HTBI primer set. TCRdb redid the calling of the multiplex PCR reads with MiXCR, one entry per CDR3 protein. The sample includes roughly 290,000 distinct CDR3 sequences, about a sixth of them seen just once. The PBMCs were taken from approximately 9 ml of fresh peripheral blood.

The chain is built from TRBV3-1 and TRBJ2-1; the D is unclear. The sample taken for sequencing was blood. The receptor's source is a woman aged 55-69 years with Graves' ophthalmopathy. CDR3 DNA: TGTGCCAGCAGCCAATCCCACAATGAGCAGTTCTTC. It specifies CASSQSHNEQFF.